Given below is one T cell receptor beta chain in context. Its binding antigen is unknown. No base-level quality is on record; no much larger clone is a single base apart. Preparation of the library involved the immunoSEQ multiplex PCR assay. For the multiplex PCR, a mixture combining 60 forward primers for TCR Vbeta segments and 13 reverse primers for TCR Jbeta segments was used. Amplification of the CDR3 region of rearranged TCR beta genes was performed with a multiplex PCR assay on genomic DNA. Amplified TCR beta libraries were sequenced as 87-base-pair reads on the Illumina HiSeq System. Turning to the authors' computational methods: In a later analysis, some 80 million unique TCR beta chains were counted across the roughly 700 repertoires, and about 9.9 million of these chains were shared by at least two donors. Raw reads were error-corrected and collapsed into unique sequences with a nearest-neighbor algorithm that merged closely related sequences to remove PCR and sequencing errors. CDR3 sequences were aligned to IMGT reference sequences to assign V, D and J gene segments. For a sequence to be retained, a match of at least six nucleotides was required to both a V gene segment and a J gene segment. A rearrangement counted as productive if the CDR3 had no stop codons and remained in frame with V and J, and every other rearrangement counted as non-productive. Following IMGT convention, CDR3 was defined as the stretch from the second conserved V-encoded cysteine up to the conserved J-encoded phenylalanine. The earlier analysis of about 560 of the donors excluded any sequence lacking an unambiguous match to a single V gene segment. An earlier analysis of under 750 of the donors called V segments functional above 56.7% productive rearrangements and segregating when the between-donor standard deviation exceeded 5%. To diagnose cytomegalovirus status from the catalog of TCR beta chain sequences, a statistical classification framework was built. A later analysis assigned V and J genes by comparing TCR nucleotide sequences with IMGT/GENE-DB human TR gene sequences. Using the TCRdist pipeline, a later analysis assigned CDR3 sequences along with most-parsimonious VDJ recombination scenarios. In a later analysis, each TCR beta chain was defined by its CDR3 amino acid sequence together with its V-gene family, and reads lacking a unique V-gene family were excluded. In a later analysis, around 600 highly shared, low-generation-probability nucleotide sequences were removed to address suspected cross-contamination and a sequencing artifact. In a later analysis, a clonal expansion index for each public chain was calculated from normalized within-repertoire ranks of inferred template counts. In a later analysis, generation probabilities were computed with a VDJ recombination model fitted to out-of-frame rearrangements, and the resulting probabilities were checked against IGoR. Hypergeometric tests were used in a later analysis to score TCR-TCR, TCR-HLA and TCR-CMV co-occurrence, with a repertoire-size bias correction applied to the TCR pairs. To estimate false discovery rates, a later analysis permuted the HLA or CMV assignments 20 times. In a later analysis, co-occurring TCRs were grouped using DBSCAN, with TCRdist sequence similarity added in when clustering inside HLA-allele-positive subsets. Repertoires with fewer than 30,000 or more than 120,000 public chains were left out of co-occurrence clustering, as were four to six repertoires with anomalous nucleotide sharing. The source is immuneACCESS, and TCRdb retained only in-frame sequences with V and J called. Part of the clones is not carried over; for the studies checked, unresolved V genes explain less than half of this, and the remainder is unexplained. For V, J and clone size, that table is used; D and trimming come from the DNA. For this sample the table gives 310,000 or so clones, of which approximately 90% were detected only once. Together, the top ten hold roughly 2.3% of the sample.

The cohort was made up of 666 healthy bone marrow donors. At the time of sampling, every cohort member was nominally healthy, though immune exposures that went unrecorded were likely present. The donor was CMV seronegative and was included in the group of 352 seronegative cohort members. A peripheral blood sample was provided by each donor, and peripheral blood mononuclear cells were used for TCR beta sequencing. The Qiagen DNeasy Blood Extraction Kit was used to extract genomic DNA from the blood cell samples. The sample originates from a study of cytomegalovirus exposure and HLA in healthy donors (TCRdb year 2017). A note on the overall study: According to an earlier analysis of around 600 of the donors, 200 million or so T cells yielded 117 million unique TCR beta sequences and 276 Gb of sequence data. About 320 gigabases of sequencing data and approximately 93 million unique TCR sequences were included in an early release covering roughly 600 HLA-typed donors. Of the roughly 410 genotyped donors, over 80% were placed in the genetic ancestry cluster associated with self-reported Caucasian donors. The aim of the study was to test whether cataloging public T cell receptors could identify signatures of past pathogen exposure. The study used immunosequencing to profile the T cell repertoires of about 670 subjects and linked those repertoires to cytomegalovirus serostatus. In addition to the first cohort of around 670 subjects, a separate validation cohort of approximately 130 different subjects was used. To predict cytomegalovirus infection status, the study combined high-throughput TCR immunosequencing, statistical association of individual TCRs with disease status, and machine learning. A later analysis re-examined previously published TCR beta repertoires from roughly 650 donors and added high-resolution HLA genotyping to investigate patterns of TCR occurrence. Rather than drawing on any new phenotypic data, the later analysis identified candidate immune exposures from TCR beta sequences and the way those sequences occurred across donors. In an earlier analysis of 587 of the donors, high-throughput TCR beta sequencing was used to judge whether each TCR beta V gene segment behaved as functional or pseudogenic. Alongside the repertoire data, information on donor age, sex, ethnicity and CMV serostatus was compiled. In a later genetic analysis, genome-wide SNP genotypes for about 55% of the 666 donors were used, and that subset was treated as a discovery cohort. Every discovery cohort repertoire had been produced on one sequencing platform. Both class I and class II loci were covered by HLA typing, at four-digit resolution. The number of typed donors differed by locus: about 629-630 for A, B, C, DRB1 and DQB1; approximately 520 for DQA1; approximately 610 for DPA1; and roughly 470 for DPB1. Because of strong linkage in the cohort, roughly five DR-DQ haplotypes were treated as single units for association and clustering. Among some 410 genotyped donors of the cohort, an average of approximately 240,000 unique TCR beta nucleotide sequences was sequenced per donor, of which 15% to 20% were non-productive. Summary of the overall study and its limitations: Most TCR sequences were seen in very few donors, while some public TCRs were found in many individuals. Because the 87-base-pair reads could not distinguish some IMGT-functional V segments, including TRBV6-2 and TRBV6-3, those segments were excluded. In a later analysis, some 18,000 TCR beta sequences were associated with specific HLA alleles at a false discovery rate of 0.05. Because HLA typing was missing for some donors at each locus, association tests included only the typed subset. Correlated functional status among segregating V segments might reflect linkage disequilibrium, but an unknown experimental factor could not be ruled out. An earlier analysis of around 500 of the donors showed that most TCR beta V segments appeared in productive rearrangements either about 90% or about 30% of the time, which broadly matched IMGT annotations. When HLA alleles, especially DR and DQ, strongly co-occurred, attributing TCR associations to individual alleles was difficult. According to a later analysis, most CMV-associated TCR beta chains appeared to be HLA-restricted, and the HLA associations seemed to be driven largely by CMV exposure. In the study, approximately 160 TCR beta chains were listed as associated with cytomegalovirus. Compared with the approximately 600-donor mean, donors in an Asian-associated ancestry cluster had fewer N-insertions in productive TCRs, according to a later genetic analysis. A later analysis found that TCR association rates varied across HLA loci, with DRB1 alleles showing the most associated TCRs and HLA-C alleles the fewest. This cohort had only TCR beta chains sequenced, and the lack of alpha or paired-chain data limited which features could be detected. Roughly uniform sequencing depth across donors was assumed in presence/absence analyses, although this assumption may not hold. A later analysis reported that several top co-occurrence clusters appeared linked to parvovirus B19, influenza, CMV and Epstein-Barr virus. A further reported finding was that TCR beta sequences accurately predicted the HLA-A and HLA-B alleles for most subjects in the first cohort. A later analysis found that HLA-associated TCR beta chains were more clonally expanded and had lower generation probabilities than equally common non-associated chains. The classifier was reported to diagnose cytomegalovirus status with high specificity and sensitivity in both the original and validation cohorts. An association between a missense DCLRE1C variant and V-gene and J-gene trimming of TCR beta chains was found in a later genetic analysis and replicated in an independent cohort. The authors suggested that the approach could potentially be extended to other disease states and immunological phenotypes. A cluster of highly shared sequence variants was judged likely to be a technical artifact of the sequencing pipeline. CMV serostatus was the only immune exposure information available for the cohort. Around 16 rarely observed V segments, including chromosome 9 orphons, were excluded from the earlier analysis of several hundred of the donors because counts were too low. A few of the identified cytomegalovirus-associated TCR beta chains were confirmed in vitro to be specific for cytomegalovirus antigens.

From cysteine to phenylalanine, the CDR3 is 13 amino acids long. Of the read, only the CDR3 DNA is kept; its 39 bases are in frame from base 1. Trimming leaves V shorter by 2 bases and J shorter by 11 bases, with the junction holding 8 bases beyond the gene matches. CDR1 and CDR2, per the germline V gene (reference sequence), are SEHNR and FQNEAQ. This sequence uses TRBV7-9 and TRBJ1-1; 7 middle bases align to TRBD1. The sample taken for sequencing was PBMCs. This clonotype was obtained from a woman under 30 in good health and CMV-seronegative. The DNA reads TGTGCCAGCAGCTTACAAACAGGGGCGAGGGCTTTCTTT. This is translated as CASSLQTGARAFF.